These 11 T cell receptor beta chains were all obtained from the same sample, sequenced in a study of blood T cells in healthy people across ages. With a J-beta primer mix and a sample-barcoded 5' primer, a second PCR ran roughly 7 to 11 cycles. TCRdb re-analysed the 5' RACE reads in MiXCR, keeping a single row per CDR3 protein. Counted here are over a million distinct CDR3 sequences, approximately 42% occurring once; the ten biggest clones make up less than 8%. The sequencing sample was made of blood. Receptors originate from a woman under 30 in good health.

J is TRBJ2-1 and V is TRBV5-1; 14 bases are shared with TRBD2. This CDR3 is built from 18 residues. Germline V gene data show CDR1 as SGHRS and CDR2 as YFSETQ. With 3 bases clipped from V and 6 bases from J, the junction kept 11 bases outside the gene matches. Written as DNA, the CDR3 is TGCGCCAGCAGCTCGGGACTAGCGGGAGCACTCTTTGCCAATGAGCAGTTCTTC. As protein: CASSSGLAGALFANEQFF.

This clonotype was seen a few times. V usage is TRBV11-1 and J usage is TRBJ2-4, with unresolved D. The assigned J gene may be wrong: the sequence end matches TRBJ2-7 better. The CDR3 is 14 amino acids. Germline CDR1 and CDR2: SGHAT and FQDESV (reference sequence). The CDR3 reads CASSFGSHSYEQYF. CDR3 coding DNA: TGTGCCAGCAGCTTTGGTTCCCACTCCTACGAGCAGTACTTC.

A note on this clonotype: The junction departs from germline at one end; a sequencing error may be responsible. V is TRBV7-9 and J is TRBJ2-1, with D unresolved. In germline, CDR1 is SEHNR, CDR2 FQNEAQ (reference sequence). The CDR3 is 14 amino acids. The CDR3 here is CASSVRTSSNEQFF. In DNA form, the CDR3 reads TGTGCCAGCAGCGTCCGGACCTCCTCCAATGAGCAGTTCTTC.

The chain couples TRBV5-5 to TRBJ1-2; D gene unclear. The germline gives CDR1 SGHKS, CDR2 YYEKEE (reference sequence). V was cut by 4 bases and J by 0 bases, with 10 bases left in between. The CDR3 length is 14 residues. The chain's CDR3 is CASSGGWANYGYTF. The CDR3 nucleotides are TGTGCCAGCAGCGGCGGATGGGCTAACTATGGCTACACCTTC.

This clonotype has just a few counts. This chain links TRBV15 with TRBJ1-5, with D uncertain. CDR3 length: 14 residues. From germline, CDR1 is LNHNV and CDR2 YYDKDF (reference sequence). V gave up 1 base and J gave up 6 bases, with 10 bases separating them. CDR3 loop: CATSRGTESQPQHF. CDR3 DNA: TGTGCCACCAGCAGAGGGACCGAAAGTCAGCCCCAGCATTTT.

A few counts support this clonotype. The V call is TRBV9, the J call TRBJ2-3; D gene uncertain. V lost 4 bases and J lost 6, with 12 bases in between. The CDR3 consists of 13 residues. Germline CDR1 SGDLS, CDR2 YYNGEE. In DNA, the CDR3 is TGTGCCAGCAGCCCCATTATGGGGGATACGCAGTATTTT. It codes for CASSPIMGDTQYF.

V usage is TRBV27 and J usage is TRBJ1-1; 8 bases agree with TRBD1. The germline gives CDR1 MNHEY, CDR2 SMNVEV (reference sequence). After removal of 6 bases from V and 5 bases from J, the junction contained 11 bases not matched to a gene. This CDR3 is built from 15 residues. CDR3 sequence (DNA): TGTGCCAGCAGACCCCCGACAGGGGAGGCGACTGAAGCTTTCTTT. Translated: CASRPPTGEATEAFF.

This clonotype was observed a handful of times. The V gene is TRBV29-1, the J gene TRBJ2-4, with D perhaps matching TRBD1 or TRBD2 (5 bases each). Germline assignment: CDR1 SQVTM and CDR2 ANQGSEA. The CDR3 consists of 14 residues. With 3 bases removed from V and 1 base from J, the gap between germline ends came to 10 bases. CDR3 loop: CSVDVEGAKNIQYF. The CDR3 coding sequence is TGCAGCGTTGATGTCGAGGGGGCCAAAAACATTCAGTACTTC.

This clonotype occurred a few times. The chain couples TRBV7-2 to TRBJ2-7; TRBD2 aligns across 10 bases. Germline lookup yields CDR1 SGHTA and CDR2 FQGNSA. Trimming cost V 7 bases and J 7 bases; bases outside gene matches: 10. CDR3 length: 14 residues. The DNA for the CDR3 is TGTGCCAGCACCCTTAATCTAGCGGGAGTTGAGCAGTACTTC. It translates to CASTLNLAGVEQYF.

This chain joins TRBV6-1 and TRBJ2-7; D unclear. Trimming stripped 0 bases from V and 7 bases from J, with 10 bases between. CDR3 length equals 13 residues. Per germline, CDR1 MNHNS and CDR2 SASEGT. DNA of the CDR3: TGTGCCAGCAGTGAAGCGAGGTCTCGGGAGCAGTACTTC. Translating it yields CASSEARSREQYF.

V usage is TRBV4-1 and J usage is TRBJ2-7; TRBD1 matches 7 bases. The length of the CDR3 is 14 residues. Trimming took 2 bases from V and 3 from J; bases not matched to a gene: 4. Germline loops: CDR1 MGHRA, CDR2 YSYEKL. The CDR3 bases are TGCGCCAGCAGCCAACCAACAGGGGTCTACGAGCAGTACTTC. It specifies CASSQPTGVYEQYF.